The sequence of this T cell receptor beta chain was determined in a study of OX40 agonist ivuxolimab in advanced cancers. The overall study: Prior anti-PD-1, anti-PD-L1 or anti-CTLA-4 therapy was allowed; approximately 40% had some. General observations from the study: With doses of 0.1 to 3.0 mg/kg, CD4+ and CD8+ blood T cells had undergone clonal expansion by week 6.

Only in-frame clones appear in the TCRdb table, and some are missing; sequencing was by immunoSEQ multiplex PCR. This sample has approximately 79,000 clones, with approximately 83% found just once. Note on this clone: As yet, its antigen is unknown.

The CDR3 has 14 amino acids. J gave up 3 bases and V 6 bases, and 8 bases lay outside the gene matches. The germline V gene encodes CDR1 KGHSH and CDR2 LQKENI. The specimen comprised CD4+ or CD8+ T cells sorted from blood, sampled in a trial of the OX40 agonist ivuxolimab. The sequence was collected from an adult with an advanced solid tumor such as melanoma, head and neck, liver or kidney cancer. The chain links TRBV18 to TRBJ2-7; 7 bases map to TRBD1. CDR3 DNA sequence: TGTGCCAGCTCTCCCGGGACAGACTACTACGAGCAGTACTTC. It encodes CASSPGTDYYEQYF. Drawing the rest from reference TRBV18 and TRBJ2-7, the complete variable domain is NAGVMQNPRHLVRRRGQEARLRCSPMKGHSHVYWYRQLPEEGLKFMVYLQKENIIDESGMPKERFSAEFPKEGPSILRIQQVVRGDSAAYFCASSPGTDYYEQYFGPGTRLTVT.